Sequencing of this T cell receptor beta chain was carried out in a study of T cells in Graves' hyperthyroidism and ophthalmopathy. The CDR3 sequence is 17 residues long. In germline, CDR1 is SGDLS, CDR2 YYNGEE. V was pared by 0 bases and J by 0 bases, with 3 bases of the junction left unmatched. Amplification of TCR beta CDR3 regions was performed using RNA transcripts as template. The study used the HTBI primer set for a first-round RT-PCR of the TCR CDR3. Each CDR3 protein gets one entry after TCRdb re-called the multiplex PCR reads with MiXCR. This table has around 690,000 distinct CDR3 sequences, roughly 17% appearing once.

Sequenced sample: blood. V and J are TRBV9 and TRBJ2-3; 11 bases are a match to TRBD2. The TCR sequence derives from a man in his forties or fifties with Graves' hyperthyroidism. For the CDR3, the DNA is TGTGCCAGCAGCGTAGTAGCGGGAGGGCCAAGCACAGATACGCAGTATTTT. Protein product: CASSVVAGGPSTDTQYF.